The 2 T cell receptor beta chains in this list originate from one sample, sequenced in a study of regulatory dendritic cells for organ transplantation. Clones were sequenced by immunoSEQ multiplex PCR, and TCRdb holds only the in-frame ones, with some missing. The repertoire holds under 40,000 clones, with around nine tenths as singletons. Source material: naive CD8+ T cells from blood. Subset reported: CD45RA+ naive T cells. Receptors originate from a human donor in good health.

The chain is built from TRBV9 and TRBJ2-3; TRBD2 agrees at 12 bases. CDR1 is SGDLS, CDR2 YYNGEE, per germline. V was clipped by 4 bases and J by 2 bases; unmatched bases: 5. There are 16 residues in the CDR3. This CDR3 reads CASSSRLAGDTDTQYF. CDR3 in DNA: TGTGCCAGCAGCTCAAGACTAGCGGGGGACACAGATACGCAGTATTTT.

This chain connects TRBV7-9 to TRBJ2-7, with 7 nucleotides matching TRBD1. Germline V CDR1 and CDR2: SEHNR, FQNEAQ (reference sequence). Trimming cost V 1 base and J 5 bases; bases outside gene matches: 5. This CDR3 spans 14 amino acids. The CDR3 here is CASSLEGQYDEQYF. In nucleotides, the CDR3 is TGTGCCAGCAGCTTAGAGGGACAGTACGACGAGCAGTACTTC.